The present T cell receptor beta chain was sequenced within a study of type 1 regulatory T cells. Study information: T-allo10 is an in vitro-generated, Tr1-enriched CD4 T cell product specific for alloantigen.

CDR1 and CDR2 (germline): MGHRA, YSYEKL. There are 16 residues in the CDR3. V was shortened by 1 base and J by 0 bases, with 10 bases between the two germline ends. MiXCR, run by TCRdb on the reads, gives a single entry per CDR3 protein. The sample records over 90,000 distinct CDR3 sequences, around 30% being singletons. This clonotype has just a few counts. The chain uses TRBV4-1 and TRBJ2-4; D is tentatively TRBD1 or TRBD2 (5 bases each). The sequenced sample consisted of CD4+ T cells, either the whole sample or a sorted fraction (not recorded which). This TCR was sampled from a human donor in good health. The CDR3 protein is CASSQGDGRAKNIQYF. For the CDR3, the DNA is TGCGCCAGCAGCCAAGGGGACGGAAGAGCCAAAAACATTCAGTACTTC.